This T cell receptor beta chain originates from a study of T cell repertoires in cytomegalovirus infection. About the study: The authors used CMV epitopes that were HLA-C-restricted (recently identified) and HLA-B-restricted (well studied). A matching HLA type, together with CMV infection, was signaled by public TCR beta signatures.

MiXCR, applied by TCRdb to the reads, yields one record per CDR3 protein. This table holds 600,000 to 700,000 distinct CDR3 sequences, 33% found once. The study's findings and limits: Dominating the ex vivo response were TCR beta clonotypes that were CMV-specific and HLA-C-restricted. People with CMV and the relevant HLA were identified by cumulative public TCR beta family frequency.

From germline, CDR1 is SGHVS and CDR2 FQNEAQ. V was pared by 5 bases and J by 2 bases, with 9 bases between. The CDR3 is 13 residues long. To note about this clonotype: Antigen: not known.

Sequenced material: cultured PBMCs, taken from culture after CMV antigen stimulation. This receptor was identified in a human donor in good health (CMV status not recorded). Some clones in this sample may be carry-over from other donors' samples. The V and J genes are TRBV7-8 and TRBJ2-5, with D hard to call. The CDR3 DNA reads TGTGCCAGCAGCAACGGGCTTCAAGAGACCCAGTACTTC. It specifies CASSNGLQETQYF.